A single sample is the source of the 17 T cell receptor beta chains below, sequenced in a study of metastatic and nonmetastatic thyroid tumors. All patients reached thyroid surgery having received no treatment beforehand. TCRdb re-processed the PCR reads through MiXCR. The sample lists about 30,000 clones; 20% to 30% were seen once. Sample: blood. These receptors all come from a female donor with papillary thyroid cancer or a benign thyroid nodule (not recorded which). Some clones in this sample may be carry-over from other donors' samples.

The chain joins TRBV20-1 to TRBJ1-5; D gene uncertain. Germline values: CDR1 DFQATT, CDR2 SNEGSKA (reference sequence). This CDR3 region has 13 residues. Trimming removed 2 bases from V and 4 bases from J, with 9 bases in between. CDR3 nucleotide sequence: TGCAGTGCTAGACAAAACATAAATCAGCCCCAGCATTTT. Protein sequence: CSARQNINQPQHF.

By share, this clone counts as medium-sized. V is TRBV15 and J is TRBJ1-2; perhaps TRBD1 as D (5 bases). Per the germline V gene, CDR1 is LNHNV and CDR2 is YYDKDF (reference sequence). CDR3 length equals 12 residues. V lost 9 bases and J 6 bases, leaving 14 bases between the germline ends. CDR3: CATRAGRDGYTF. CDR3 coding DNA: TGTGCCACACGAGCAGGGCGAGATGGCTACACCTTC. Full variable domain (outside the CDR3, taken from reference TRBV15 and TRBJ1-2): DAMVIQNPRYQVTQFGKPVTLSCSQTLNHNVMYWYQQKSSQAPKLLFHYYDKDFNNEADTPDNFQSRRPNTSFCFLDIRSPGLGDTAMYLCATRAGRDGYTFGSGTRLTVV.

With respect to this clone: A much larger clone sits a single nucleotide away, making a read error possible. The limits of the CDR3 on the DNA are not certain, so only TCRdb's listed CDR3 is given. The sample holds other DNA sequences that translate to the same CDR3. This chain uses TRBV14 with TRBJ2-5; the table's TRBD1 call for D was not verified on the DNA. The CDR3 is 15 residues long, counting both termini. In germline, CDR1 is SGHDN, CDR2 FVKESK. CDR3: CASSSSGAIQETQYF.

This clone was detected ten times or more. The chain combines TRBV20-1 with TRBJ2-7; 12 nucleotides line up with TRBD2. The CDR3 contains 14 residues. Per the germline V gene, CDR1 is DFQATT and CDR2 is SNEGSKA (reference sequence). Losses at the gene ends were 5 bases for V and 3 bases for J; bases not matched to a gene: 5. The CDR3 loop is CSARTSGNSYEQYF. Here the CDR3 DNA reads TGCAGTGCTCGGACTAGCGGGAATAGCTACGAGCAGTACTTC.

The chain employs TRBV15 and TRBJ1-1; D ambiguous. Trimming left V 1 base short and J 4 bases short, with 16 bases between. Germline lookup yields CDR1 LNHNV and CDR2 YYDKDF (reference sequence). The CDR3 covers 16 residues. The CDR3 DNA reads TGTGCCACCAGCAGAGGTGACGGACTGGGCAGCACTGAAGCTTTCTTT. Translated: CATSRGDGLGSTEAFF.

This clone was observed many times. The DNA for the CDR3 is TGTGCCAGCAGCCCCTATCTAGGGGGCAATGAGCAGTTCTTC. This codes for CASSPYLGGNEQFF. This chain uses TRBV11-3 with TRBJ2-1; a weak D match, TRBD1 (6 bases). V was shortened by 5 bases and J by 6 bases, with 14 bases between the two germline ends. Germline CDR1 and CDR2: SGHNT and YENEEA. The CDR3 consists of 14 residues.

This clone was picked up many times. The chain combines TRBV20-1 with TRBJ2-1, with a tentative D call TRBD2 (5 bases). The V gene lost 1 base and the J gene lost 4 bases, with 8 bases spanning the gap. The CDR3 length is 13 residues. Germline V gene data show CDR1 as DFQATT and CDR2 as SNEGSKA (reference sequence). CDR3 nucleotide sequence: TGCAGTGCTAGAGTCCCGGGGTACAATGAGCAGTTCTTC. It translates to CSARVPGYNEQFF.

The gene calls are TRBV6-1 and TRBJ1-2; 7 nucleotides agree with TRBD1. V shed 7 bases and J 7 bases; nucleotides not matched to a gene: 9. CDR3 length: 13 residues. Germline V CDR1 and CDR2: MNHNS, SASEGT. CDR3 sequence (DNA): TGTGCCAGCAACGGAGGGGGCTTCTCTGGCTACACCTTC. The encoded protein is CASNGGGFSGYTF.

This clone was recorded at least ten times. The chain is built from TRBV28 and TRBJ2-1; the match to TRBD2 covers 9 bases. V shed 5 bases, J shed 1 base, and the junction held 9 bases outside the gene matches. Germline V lookup: CDR1 MDHEN, CDR2 SYDVKM. The CDR3 length is 17 residues. In DNA, the CDR3 is TGTGCCAGCAGTCTAAAGGGACTAGCAGGATCCTACAATGAGCAGTTCTTC. It translates to CASSLKGLAGSYNEQFF.

Comments on this clone: A junction end diverges from the germline sequence, so it may reflect a read error. The V call is TRBV6-9, the J call TRBJ2-1; 13 bases match TRBD2. The CDR3 sequence is 15 residues long. Germline assignment: CDR1 MNHGY and CDR2 SVAAGI. CDR3 loop: CARTSGTSGINEQIF. Written as DNA, the CDR3 is TGCGCCCGCACCTCCGGGACTAGCGGGATCAATGAGCAGATCTTC.

Only a few counts were recorded for this clone. This may be a read error: a much more frequent sequence differs by one nucleotide. Within the sample, other DNA sequences also encode this same CDR3. V usage is TRBV5-4 and J usage is TRBJ2-5; D possibly corresponds to TRBD1 (6 bases). CDR3 size: 16 residues. V was clipped by 4 bases and J by 0 bases, with 16 bases between them. Germline V CDR1 and CDR2: SGHNT, YYREEE (reference sequence). DNA of the CDR3: TGTGCCAGCAGCCATACGGGGACAAGGCACCAAGAGACCCAGTACTTC. It encodes CASSHTGTRHQETQYF.

This clone was counted at least ten times. V usage is TRBV3-1 and J usage is TRBJ2-7; 11 bases are shared with TRBD2. V lost 1 base, J lost 1 base, and 0 bases stayed unmatched. The CDR3 runs to 15 residues. From germline, CDR1 is LGHDT and CDR2 YNNKEL (reference sequence). This CDR3 reads CASSQGLAGSYEQYF. CDR3 nucleotide sequence: TGTGCCAGCAGCCAAGGACTAGCGGGATCCTACGAGCAGTACTTC.

This clone was seen repeatedly, ten times or more. V is TRBV7-9 and J is TRBJ2-1, with 7 bases matching TRBD2. Germline-derived CDR1 and CDR2 are SEHNR and FQNEAQ (reference sequence). V gave up 3 bases and J gave up 5 bases; unmatched junction bases: 13. The CDR3 sequence is 17 residues long. The CDR3 DNA reads as TGTGCCAGCAGCTTGGTTGTGAGTGGAGCGGGAAACAATGAGCAGTTCTTC. The encoded protein is CASSLVVSGAGNNEQFF.

This clone was observed many times. The chain has TRBV10-2 and TRBJ1-2; D is possibly TRBD1 (5 bases). Deletions cut 3 bases from V and 3 bases from J, with 5 bases between. Germline CDR1 WSHSY, CDR2 SAAADI. The CDR3 spans 12 residues. Here the CDR3 reads CASSDRDYGYTF. As DNA, the CDR3 is TGCGCCAGCAGTGACAGGGACTATGGCTACACCTTC.

This clone has ten or more counts. The rearrangement uses TRBV3-1 and TRBJ2-2; the match to TRBD2 covers 10 bases. CDR3 length: 17 residues. V shed 0 bases and J 4 bases; nucleotides not matched to a gene: 5. CDR1 and CDR2 (germline): LGHDT, YNNKEL (reference sequence). The CDR3 is CASSQDSLAGVTGELFF. The CDR3 DNA sequence: TGTGCCAGCAGCCAAGATTCCCTAGCGGGAGTCACCGGGGAGCTGTTTTTT. Complete variable domain (other parts from reference TRBV3-1 and TRBJ2-2): DTAVSQTPKYLVTQMGNDKSIKCEQNLGHDTMYWYKQDSKKFLKIMFSYNNKELIINETVPNRFSPKSPDKAHLNLHINSLELGDSAVYFCASSQDSLAGVTGELFFGEGSRLTVL.

The chain employs TRBV18 and TRBJ1-3; 11 bases match TRBD1. The CDR3 is 19 residues long. The ends lost 3 bases at V and 2 bases at J; junction bases unmatched: 12. Germline loops: CDR1 KGHSH, CDR2 LQKENI. The DNA for the CDR3 is TGTGCCAGCTCACCCGGCGTTTCGGGACAGGGGGGAACTGGAAACACCATATATTTT. It yields the protein CASSPGVSGQGGTGNTIYF.

In its sample, this clone is medium-sized. The rearrangement links TRBV4-1 to TRBJ2-7, with D possibly being TRBD2 (6 bases). This CDR3 has 16 amino acids. In germline, CDR1 is MGHRA, CDR2 YSYEKL. V was trimmed by 1 base and J by 2 bases, leaving 15 bases between them. The CDR3 DNA follows: TGCGCCAGCAGCCAAGCGTGGGGGGACTCGACCTACGAGCAGTACTTC. Its translation: CASSQAWGDSTYEQYF.